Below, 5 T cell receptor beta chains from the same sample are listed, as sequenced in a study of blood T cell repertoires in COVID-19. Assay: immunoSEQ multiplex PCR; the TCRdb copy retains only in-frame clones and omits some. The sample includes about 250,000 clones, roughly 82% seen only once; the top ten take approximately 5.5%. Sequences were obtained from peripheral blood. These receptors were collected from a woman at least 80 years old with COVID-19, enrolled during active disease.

The CDR3 region is CASSQLGGAISGNTIYF. The CDR3 nucleotides read TGTGCCAGCAGCCAATTAGGGGGCGCTATCTCTGGAAACACCATATATTTT. The chain joins TRBV3-1 (or the pseudogene TRBV3-2) to TRBJ1-3, with 7 bases identical to TRBD1. The CDR3 is 17 residues long. Trimming at V came to 2 bases and at J to 0 bases, leaving 7 bases not matched to a gene. The V gene's germline CDR1 is LGHDT and CDR2 YNNKEL (reference sequence).

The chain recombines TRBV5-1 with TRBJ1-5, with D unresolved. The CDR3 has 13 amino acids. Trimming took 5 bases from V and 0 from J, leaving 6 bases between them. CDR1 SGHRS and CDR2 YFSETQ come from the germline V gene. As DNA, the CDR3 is TGCGCCAGCAGGGGGAGTAGCAATCAGCCCCAGCATTTT. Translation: CASRGSSNQPQHF.

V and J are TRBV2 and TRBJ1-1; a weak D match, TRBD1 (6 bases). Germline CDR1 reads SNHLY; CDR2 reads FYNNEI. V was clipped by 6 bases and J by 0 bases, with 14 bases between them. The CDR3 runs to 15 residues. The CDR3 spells CASRRWGQMNTEAFF. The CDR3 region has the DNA TGTGCCAGCAGAAGGTGGGGGCAGATGAACACTGAAGCTTTCTTT.

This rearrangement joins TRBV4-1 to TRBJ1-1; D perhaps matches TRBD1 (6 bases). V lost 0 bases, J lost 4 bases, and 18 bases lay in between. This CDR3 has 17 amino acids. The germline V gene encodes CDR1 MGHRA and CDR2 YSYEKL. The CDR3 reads CASSQEGGARWGTEAFF. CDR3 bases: TGCGCCAGCAGCCAAGAGGGGGGGGCCCGGTGGGGCACTGAAGCTTTCTTT.

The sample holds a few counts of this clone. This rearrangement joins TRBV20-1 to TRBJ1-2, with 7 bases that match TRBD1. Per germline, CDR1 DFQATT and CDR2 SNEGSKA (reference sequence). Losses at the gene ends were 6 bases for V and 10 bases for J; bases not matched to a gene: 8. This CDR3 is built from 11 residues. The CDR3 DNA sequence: TGCAGTGCCTGGGACAGCCCCGTCTACACCTTC. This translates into CSAWDSPVYTF.